A single T cell receptor (beta chain) is shown here with its context. Its antigen remains unidentified. The sample holds no much larger clone one base away, and base qualities are not on file. The germline V gene supplies CDR1 SQVTM and CDR2 ANQGSEA. At the junction V is shortened by 5 bases and J by 11 bases; bases outside the gene matches: 19. Including the terminal cysteine and phenylalanine, the CDR3 comprises 15 residues. This entry keeps only the CDR3 DNA: 45 bases, framed from base 1. Systemically healthy Caucasian individuals from Russia, some 40 in total and aged roughly 6 to 95 years, were included as donors. Each donor gave about 11 milliliters of peripheral blood, drawn into EDTA-treated Vacutainer tubes. Ficoll-Paque density-gradient centrifugation was used to isolate PBMCs, with at least 7 million obtained per sample. Trizol reagent was used to extract total RNA from PBMCs, with at least 5.5 micrograms per sample. For every donor, flow cytometry on a PBMC aliquot measured the percentage of naive CD45RAhigh/CD27high T cells.

The data were taken from a study of blood T cells in healthy people across ages (dated by TCRdb to about 2015). For context, the study as a whole: In model experiments, roughly one uniquely barcoded TCR beta cDNA molecule per two T cells was captured by template switching. Using deep sequencing normalized with unique cDNA molecular identifiers, the study measured how TCR beta repertoire diversity changes with age. The donors were split into four age groups: young (average around 16 years), middle-aged (about 40), aged (more than 60) and long-lived (about 82). Donors of different ages were randomly distributed across sequencing lanes to avoid experimental bias. Two additional independent replicas of 1 million unique cDNA reads from the same blood draw were analyzed for two donors (one aged 18 to 30 and one aged 80 or older).

Receptor libraries were prepared by 5' RACE. Sequencing used an Illumina HiSeq 2500. A second roughly 7 to 12 cycle PCR used a sample-barcoded 5' primer and a J-beta primer mix. Each TCR beta cDNA molecule received a unique molecular identifier from a template-switch 5' adaptor carrying 12 random nucleotides. At least 2.5 million CDR3-containing paired-end reads were obtained from each sample. First-strand cDNA was synthesized from all RNA with the Mint cDNA synthesis kit, primed by a TRBC-specific oligonucleotide. Following uracil-DNA glycosylase treatment, all cDNA underwent a first 18-cycle PCR with the universal primers M1SS and BC2_uni_R. The source study handled its data this way. For normalization, 1 million high-quality reads, each with a distinct molecular identifier, were randomly selected from each sample. Instead of being binned into consensus sequences, reads that shared molecular identifiers were thrown out. CDR3 identification, clonotype clustering and error correction used MiTCR with a Q25 quality threshold and the strictest error-elimination algorithm. A nonparametric unseen species model with Euler transformation was used to estimate a lower bound on total TCR beta diversity. Using fastp at Q25 and MiXCR, TCRdb reprocessed the public reads and kept productive beta chains. Every CDR3 protein is listed once, alongside the most common genes and DNA of its rows. The V and J calls and clone size come from TCRdb's table, not from the authors' own analysis. This sample is represented by over 1,200,000 distinct CDR3 sequences; around 59% of them were singletons. Clones ranked in the top ten supply over 5% of the sample.

Broader findings and caveats from the paper: Observed TCR beta diversity correlated strongly with the percentage of naive T cells measured by flow cytometry. The long-lived group showed more naive CD4+ T cells, fewer expanded clones and increased TCR diversity than the aged group, suggesting age selection. Donor CMV infection status was unknown, potentially confounding age-related changes in expanded clonotypes. Observed TCR beta diversity per million T cells fell roughly linearly with age, and a significant reduction was already apparent by age roughly 41. Bulk unsorted PBMC profiling prevented conclusive comparison of naive and antigen-experienced compartments. Estimates of total diversity from one million sequenced T cells were regarded as lower bounds and underestimates.

This sequence was found in a man younger than 35 in good health. This chain is built from TRBV29-1 and TRBJ2-5, with 8 bases in between that match TRBD2. The sequencing sample was made of blood. The nucleotide sequence is given as TGCAGCGTTTGTTCCCTAGCGGGTACATTCTATGAGCAGTACTTC. This is translated as CSVCSLAGTFYEQYF.